This section outlines one T cell receptor (beta chain) sequence together with its context. What it recognizes is unknown. Germline CDR1 and CDR2: MNHEY and SMNVEV (reference sequence). The CDR3 loop spans 20 amino acids. Trimming left V 2 bases short and J 10 bases short, with 30 bases between. These data originate in a study of post-analysis software for immune sequencing data. General study findings and limits: Four to six TRBV segments appeared more often in patients than in controls, and TRBV5-6, TRBV5-1 and TRBV20-1 were among these. A significant reduction in normalized Chao1 diversity was observed in multiple sclerosis patients versus controls. With F measure, samples from one preparation batch clustered together strongly.

Unique molecular identifiers featured in each of the TCR beta cDNA libraries. TCRdb re-derived calls from the PCR reads in MiXCR, one entry per CDR3 protein. The repertoire includes 430,000 or so distinct CDR3 sequences, approximately 37% of them detected once, and approximately 7.7% sits in the top ten. This sequence was found in a girl aged 2 to 10 with multiple sclerosis. The rearrangement links TRBV27 to TRBJ1-6, with D perhaps matching TRBD1 (5 bases). Sequenced input: blood. The CDR3 reads CASSLRSSGRGSYNWSPLHF. For the CDR3, the DNA is TGTGCCAGCAGTTTACGGTCGTCCGGTAGGGGATCCTATAATTGGTCACCCCTCCACTTT.